This T cell receptor beta chain originates from a study of cytomegalovirus exposure and HLA in healthy donors. Study-level results: With DRB1 most and HLA-C fewest, TCR association rates differed between HLA loci in a later analysis. Using the classifier, cytomegalovirus status was reportedly diagnosed with high specificity and sensitivity. In a later analysis, TCR beta V- and J-gene trimming was associated with a missense DCLRE1C variant.

The PCR contained 60 Vbeta and 13 Jbeta primers. Only in-frame clones appear in the TCRdb table, and some are missing; sequencing was by immunoSEQ multiplex PCR. The sample holds 150,000 or so clones. A note on this clone: Its antigen remains unknown.

The CDR3 extends over 15 amino acids. The V and J ends lost 1 base and 4 bases, in that order; junction bases with no gene match: 8. Looked up from germline, CDR1 is SGHNT and CDR2 is YYREEE (reference sequence). V is TRBV5-4 and J is TRBJ2-7, with TRBD2 matching over 7 bases. Specimen: PBMCs. This receptor was taken from a woman under 30 in good health and CMV-seronegative. CDR3 sequence (DNA): TGTGCCAGCAGCTTGCGGCGGGAGAGACCTTACGAGCAGTACTTC. As protein: CASSLRRERPYEQYF.